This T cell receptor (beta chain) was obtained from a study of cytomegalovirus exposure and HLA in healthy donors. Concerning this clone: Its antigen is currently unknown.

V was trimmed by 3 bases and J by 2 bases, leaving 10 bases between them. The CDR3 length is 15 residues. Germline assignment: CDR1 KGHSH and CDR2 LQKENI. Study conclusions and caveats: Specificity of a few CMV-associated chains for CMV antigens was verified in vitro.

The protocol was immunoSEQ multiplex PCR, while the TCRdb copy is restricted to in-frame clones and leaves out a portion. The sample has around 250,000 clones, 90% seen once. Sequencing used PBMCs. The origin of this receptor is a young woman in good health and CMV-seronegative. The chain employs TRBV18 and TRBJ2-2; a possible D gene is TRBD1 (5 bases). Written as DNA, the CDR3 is TGTGCCAGCTCACCCGTCAGGGATAACACCGGGGAGCTGTTTTTT. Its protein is CASSPVRDNTGELFF.